Shown below are 10 T cell receptor beta chains from a single sample sequenced in a study of STAT5B mutations in CD4+ large granular lymphocyte leukemia (dated by TCRdb to the early 2020s). Libraries were constructed by the immunoSEQ multiplex PCR assay. Drawn from immuneACCESS, this table holds only the in-frame rearrangements with V and J called that TCRdb kept. Clones are partly lost; checked studies trace under half to an unresolved V gene and leave the rest unexplained. The sample contains fewer than 50,000 clones, roughly four fifths of them found a single time. The biggest ten clones account for about 0.33% of the sample. Source material: CD4+ T cells from blood buffy coats. The receptors originated from a human donor in good health.

V usage is TRBV30 and J usage is TRBJ2-4; possible D gene TRBD2, 5 bases. In germline, CDR1 is GTSNPN, CDR2 SVGIG (reference sequence). The CDR3 is 14 residues long. Trimming cost V 0 bases and J 6 bases, with 12 bases left between them. The CDR3 DNA follows: TGTGCCTGGAGTGTACTGAGCGGCCTAAACATTCAGTACTTC. It yields the protein CAWSVLSGLNIQYF.

This sequence joins TRBV6-1 and TRBJ1-4; no reliable D call. The V gene's germline CDR1 is MNHNS and CDR2 SASEGT. The CDR3 has 15 amino acids. V dropped 8 bases and J dropped 2 bases, with 15 bases sitting between them. CDR3 in amino acids: CASLKAYKTNEKLFF. The CDR3 DNA follows: TGTGCCAGCCTAAAGGCGTACAAGACTAATGAAAAACTGTTTTTT.

The genes are TRBV19 and TRBJ2-7; no reliable D call. The V end lost 3 bases, the J end lost 4 bases, and 16 bases lay between the germline ends. This CDR3 comprises 15 residues. The V gene's germline CDR1 is LNHDA and CDR2 SQIVND (reference sequence). CDR3 region: CASSIGLLRRYEQYF. For the CDR3, the DNA is TGTGCCAGTAGTATTGGGCTTCTAAGGCGGTACGAGCAGTACTTC.

This CDR3 is CASSLSQGSEKLFF. In DNA form, the CDR3 reads TGCGCCAGCAGCTTGTCACAGGGTAGTGAAAAACTGTTTTTT. The chain joins TRBV5-1 to TRBJ1-4; tentatively, D is TRBD1 (6 bases). Trimming took off 1 base at V and 7 bases at J, with 11 bases between the two ends. The CDR3 is 14 amino acids. Germline CDR1 and CDR2: SGHRS and YFSETQ.

The rearrangement uses TRBV5-1 and TRBJ2-6; no firm D call. Trimming removed 4 bases from V and 0 bases from J, with 8 bases in between. This CDR3 is 15 amino acids long. CDR1 and CDR2 (germline): SGHRS, YFSETQ. The CDR3 nucleotides read TGCGCCAGCAGCCTGGACCTCTCTGGGGCCAACGTCCTGACTTTC. Protein sequence: CASSLDLSGANVLTF.

The gene calls are TRBV15 and TRBJ1-2, with D possibly being TRBD1 (6 bases). CDR1 and CDR2 (germline): LNHNV, YYDKDF (reference sequence). The CDR3 is made up of 15 amino acids. Trimming took off 4 bases at V and 4 bases at J, with 16 bases between the two ends. CDR3 coding DNA: TGTGCCACCAGCAAACGGGGGGGGGCCGGCTATGGCTACACCTTC. Translating gives CATSKRGGAGYGYTF.

This clone came up once. This chain joins TRBV4-1 and TRBJ2-2; D remains unclear. V lost 3 bases, J lost 2 bases, and 19 bases lay in between. Germline lookup yields CDR1 MGHRA and CDR2 YSYEKL. The CDR3 covers 18 residues. The CDR3 nucleotides are TGCGCCAGCAGCCACCGAGTCGGCCGGACGCTTAACACCGGGGAGCTGTTTTTT. Its protein product is CASSHRVGRTLNTGELFF.

J is TRBJ2-3 and V is TRBV5-6; D remains unclear. The germline gives CDR1 SGHDT, CDR2 YYEEEE. This CDR3 has 19 residues. V lost 3 bases and J lost 1, with 24 bases in between. The CDR3 DNA reads TGTGCCAGCAGCTACCTTAAATTAGCAGGATTGCTTGGCACAGATACGCAGTATTTT. It yields the protein CASSYLKLAGLLGTDTQYF.

The sample holds a few counts of this clone. The rearrangement links TRBV19 to TRBJ1-2; 8 nucleotides agree with TRBD1. The CDR3 is 15 amino acids. The germline CDR1 and CDR2 sequences are LNHDA and SQIVND (reference sequence). Trimming removed 3 bases from V and 4 bases from J; junction bases left unmatched: 7. This CDR3 is CASSIETGEGYGYTF. CDR3 in DNA: TGTGCCAGTAGTATTGAGACAGGGGAAGGCTATGGCTACACCTTC.

The gene calls are TRBV5-4 and TRBJ2-7, with 13 bases lining up with TRBD2. The V segment lost 3 bases and the J segment 2 bases; nucleotides outside the gene matches: 2. There are 15 residues in the CDR3. Germline CDR1 is SGHNT and CDR2 is YYREEE (reference sequence). The CDR3 region is CASSSGLAGTYEQYF. The CDR3 nucleotides read TGTGCCAGCAGCTCGGGACTAGCGGGAACCTACGAGCAGTACTTC.